These T cell receptor beta chains were read from a single sample in a study of early T cells in non-severe SARS-CoV-2 infection. TCRdb reprocessed the 5' RACE reads via MiXCR and lists one record per CDR3 protein. The data contain roughly 63,000 distinct CDR3 sequences, 13% of them singletons. Material: whole blood. The receptors derive from an adult who was a healthcare worker with PCR-confirmed SARS-CoV-2 infection or an uninfected control (not recorded which). The CDR3 runs from the conserved cysteine through the conserved F or W. Fields, in order: J gene, clone size, CDR3 length, D gene, V gene, CDR3 protein, CDR3 DNA. A D gene is named only where the DNA matches it firmly. Size is omitted from some rows. Given values are once, few, many or a class for expanded clones.

J: TRBJ1-1
size: -
length: 14
D: -
V: TRBV5-1
CDR3: CASSIAQVNTEAFF
DNA: TGCGCCAGCAGCATTGCCCAGGTTAACACTGAAGCTTTCTTT

J: TRBJ2-2
size: -
length: 13
D: -
V: TRBV7-2
CDR3: CASRIGLGGELFF
DNA: TGTGCCAGCAGGATCGGACTGGGCGGGGAGCTGTTTTTT

J: TRBJ2-1
size: many
length: 13
D: -
V: TRBV29-1
CDR3: CSVEDWQDNEQFF
DNA: TGCAGCGTTGAAGATTGGCAGGACAATGAGCAGTTCTTC

J: TRBJ2-5
size: many
length: 14
D: -
V: TRBV7-9
CDR3: CASSSPRGTETQYF
DNA: TGTGCCAGCAGCTCCCCACGGGGGACAGAGACCCAGTACTTC

J: TRBJ2-3
size: few
length: 18
D: TRBD2
V: TRBV20-1
CDR3: CSAQSAGGLRISTDTQYF
DNA: TGCAGTGCTCAAAGTGCGGGGGGACTAAGGATTAGCACAGATACGCAGTATTTT

J: TRBJ1-2
size: -
length: 12
D: -
V: TRBV5-6
CDR3: CASNDGLYGYTF
DNA: TGTGCCAGCAACGACGGGCTCTATGGCTACACCTTC

J: TRBJ1-2
size: few
length: 15
D: TRBD1
V: TRBV18
CDR3: CASSLDRQLNYGYTF
DNA: TGTGCCAGCTCCTTGGACAGGCAACTCAACTATGGCTACACCTTC

J: TRBJ2-1
size: many
length: 16
D: -
V: TRBV2
CDR3: CASSEALGAGYNEQFF
DNA: TGTGCCAGCAGTGAAGCCCTAGGGGCCGGCTACAATGAGCAGTTCTTC

J: TRBJ1-1
size: -
length: 10
D: -
V: TRBV29-1
CDR3: CSVGPDEAFF
DNA: TGCAGCGTCGGACCGGATGAAGCTTTCTTT

J: TRBJ1-5
size: many
length: 14
D: -
V: TRBV7-6
CDR3: CASSSDGGNQPQHF
DNA: TGTGCCAGCAGCTCCGACGGAGGCAATCAGCCCCAGCATTTT

J: TRBJ1-2
size: few
length: 15
D: -
V: TRBV3-1
CDR3: CASSQARGYNYGYTF
DNA: TGTGCCAGCAGCCAAGCAAGGGGATATAACTATGGCTACACCTTC

J: TRBJ2-3
size: -
length: 15
D: TRBD1
V: TRBV7-3
CDR3: CASSFEGALTDTQYF
DNA: TGTGCCAGCAGCTTCGAGGGGGCCCTGACAGATACGCAGTATTTT

J: TRBJ2-1
size: many
length: 15
D: TRBD2
V: TRBV6-5
CDR3: CASSYTSGGADEQFF
DNA: TGTGCCAGCAGTTACACAAGCGGGGGGGCTGATGAGCAGTTCTTC

J: TRBJ2-3
size: -
length: 16
D: TRBD1
V: TRBV7-9
CDR3: CASSSRDRGRTDTQYF
DNA: TGTGCCAGCAGCTCCCGGGACAGGGGGCGAACAGATACGCAGTATTTT

J: TRBJ1-1
size: many
length: 13
D: -
V: TRBV12-5
CDR3: CASGPPGNTEAFF
DNA: TGTGCTAGTGGTCCTCCGGGGAACACTGAAGCTTTCTTT

J: TRBJ1-6
size: many
length: 15
D: TRBD1
V: TRBV4-3
CDR3: CASSQVGQGDSPLHF
DNA: TGCGCCAGCAGCCAAGTGGGACAGGGTGATTCACCCCTCCACTTT

J: TRBJ2-6
size: many
length: 15
D: -
V: TRBV29-1
CDR3: CSVVNRESGANVLTF
DNA: TGCAGCGTTGTGAACAGGGAATCTGGGGCCAACGTCCTGACTTTC

J: TRBJ1-1
size: many
length: 16
D: -
V: TRBV12-3/TRBV12-4
CDR3: CASSPQRARVDTEAFF
DNA: TGTGCCAGCAGTCCCCAGCGGGCTAGGGTTGACACTGAAGCTTTCTTT

J: TRBJ1-5
size: many
length: 18
D: TRBD1
V: TRBV6-1
CDR3: CASRPKDRGGEGNQPQHF
DNA: TGTGCCAGCAGACCAAAGGACAGGGGGGGAGAAGGCAATCAGCCCCAGCATTTT

J: TRBJ1-5
size: few
length: 15
D: -
V: TRBV5-1
CDR3: CASSVDSNSNQPQHF
DNA: TGCGCCAGCAGCGTGGACAGTAATAGCAATCAGCCCCAGCATTTT

J: TRBJ2-6
size: many
length: 15
D: -
V: TRBV6-6
CDR3: CASSGKGSGANVLTF
DNA: TGTGCCAGCAGTGGTAAGGGCTCTGGGGCCAACGTCCTGACTTTC

J: TRBJ1-1
size: many
length: 14
D: TRBD1
V: TRBV5-6
CDR3: CASSPGTGPTEAFF
DNA: TGTGCCAGCAGCCCCGGGACAGGGCCCACTGAAGCTTTCTTT

J: TRBJ1-1
size: many
length: 14
D: -
V: TRBV12-3/TRBV12-4
CDR3: CASSPQGPNTEAFF
DNA: TGTGCCAGCAGTCCACAGGGCCCGAACACTGAAGCTTTCTTT

J: TRBJ1-1
size: many
length: 13
D: -
V: TRBV12-3/TRBV12-4
CDR3: CASSLASVVTTFF
DNA: TGTGCCAGCAGTTTAGCGTCGGTAGTAACTACTTTCTTT

J: TRBJ2-7
size: many
length: 14
D: -
V: TRBV5-1
CDR3: CASSASTPSYEQYF
DNA: TGCGCCAGCAGTGCCTCGACACCCTCCTACGAGCAGTACTTC

J: TRBJ1-2
size: medium-sized
length: 14
D: -
V: TRBV6-6
CDR3: CASSYRTDPAPYTF
DNA: TGTGCCAGCAGTTACCGGACGGATCCCGCCCCATACACCTTC

J: TRBJ1-1
size: many
length: 16
D: TRBD1
V: TRBV11-2
CDR3: CASSLGRTGGNTEAFF
DNA: TGTGCCAGCAGCTTAGGGAGGACAGGGGGAAACACTGAAGCTTTCTTT

J: TRBJ1-5
size: -
length: 15
D: -
V: TRBV5-1
CDR3: CASSLGGFSNQPQHF
DNA: TGCGCCAGCAGCTTAGGGGGTTTTAGCAATCAGCCCCAGCATTTT

J: TRBJ1-6
size: many
length: 14
D: -
V: TRBV7-9
CDR3: CASSSRRDNSPLHF
DNA: TGTGCCAGCAGCTCCCGACGGGATAATTCACCCCTCCACTTT

J: TRBJ2-1
size: -
length: 14
D: TRBD1
V: TRBV6-1
CDR3: CASIQGQGYNEQFF
DNA: TGTGCCAGCATTCAAGGACAGGGCTACAATGAGCAGTTCTTC

J: TRBJ1-1
size: many
length: 13
D: -
V: TRBV19
CDR3: CASSTIPGTEAFF
DNA: TGTGCCAGTAGTACCATCCCCGGCACTGAAGCTTTCTTT

J: TRBJ1-1
size: few
length: 15
D: -
V: TRBV3-1
CDR3: CASSPPGRVATEAFF
DNA: TGTGCCAGCAGCCCGCCGGGACGGGTCGCTACTGAAGCTTTCTTT

J: TRBJ1-2
size: many
length: 15
D: TRBD1
V: TRBV6-6
CDR3: CASSFPGQGNYGYTF
DNA: TGTGCCAGCAGCTTCCCGGGACAGGGGAACTATGGCTACACCTTC

J: TRBJ1-2
size: many
length: 14
D: -
V: TRBV6-6
CDR3: CASKVSAGDYGYTF
DNA: TGTGCCAGCAAGGTGTCAGCGGGAGACTATGGCTACACCTTC

J: TRBJ2-1
size: many
length: 18
D: TRBD2
V: TRBV6-5
CDR3: CASSYLGLAESSYNEQFF
DNA: TGTGCCAGCAGTTACCTGGGACTAGCGGAGAGCTCCTACAATGAGCAGTTCTTC

J: TRBJ2-4
size: -
length: 14
D: TRBD1
V: TRBV10-3
CDR3: CAISEGTGSNIQYF
DNA: TGTGCCATCAGTGAGGGGACAGGGAGTAACATTCAGTACTTC

J: TRBJ2-5
size: many
length: 13
D: -
V: TRBV29-1
CDR3: CSVRQGIGETQYF
DNA: TGCAGCGTTCGCCAGGGTATTGGGGAGACCCAGTACTTC

J: TRBJ1-6
size: -
length: 15
D: -
V: TRBV7-6
CDR3: CASSWQGGSDSPLHF
DNA: TGTGCCAGCAGCTGGCAAGGGGGGAGCGATTCACCCCTCCACTTT

J: TRBJ2-2
size: many
length: 14
D: -
V: TRBV4-3
CDR3: CASSRQTNTGELFF
DNA: TGCGCCAGCAGCCGGCAGACTAACACCGGGGAGCTGTTTTTT

J: TRBJ2-1
size: -
length: 13
D: -
V: TRBV4-1
CDR3: CASSQTGLNEQFF
DNA: TGCGCCAGCAGCCAGACGGGGCTTAATGAGCAGTTCTTC

J: TRBJ2-1
size: few
length: 20
D: TRBD1
V: TRBV15
CDR3: CATSRDRLHRGGFSYNEQFF
DNA: TGTGCCACCAGCAGAGATCGCCTTCACAGGGGCGGGTTCTCCTACAATGAGCAGTTCTTC

J: TRBJ1-5
size: many
length: 16
D: -
V: TRBV6-1
CDR3: CASRNSTGLDNQPQHF
DNA: TGTGCCAGCAGAAACAGTACAGGTTTGGACAATCAGCCCCAGCATTTT

J: TRBJ1-4
size: -
length: 15
D: TRBD1
V: TRBV19
CDR3: CASSFDRGRHEKLFF
DNA: TGTGCCAGTAGCTTCGACAGGGGGCGCCATGAAAAACTGTTTTTT

J: TRBJ2-7
size: many
length: 14
D: -
V: TRBV12-3/TRBV12-4
CDR3: CASRFAGSFYEQYF
DNA: TGTGCCAGCAGGTTTGCGGGCTCTTTCTACGAGCAGTACTTC

J: TRBJ2-3
size: many
length: 15
D: -
V: TRBV27
CDR3: CASRWRGALSDTQYF
DNA: TGTGCCAGCAGATGGCGAGGGGCCCTTTCAGATACGCAGTATTTT

J: TRBJ2-5
size: few
length: 13
D: -
V: TRBV29-1
CDR3: CSAPGPYQETQYF
DNA: TGCAGCGCCCCCGGCCCGTACCAAGAGACCCAGTACTTC

J: TRBJ1-2
size: many
length: 13
D: -
V: TRBV12-3/TRBV12-4
CDR3: CASSFWVDYGYTF
DNA: TGTGCCAGCAGTTTTTGGGTTGACTATGGCTACACCTTC

J: TRBJ1-1
size: few
length: 12
D: -
V: TRBV12-3/TRBV12-4
CDR3: CTTRTENTEAFF
DNA: TGTACTACCCGGACAGAGAACACTGAAGCTTTCTTT

J: TRBJ1-5
size: many
length: 15
D: -
V: TRBV6-6
CDR3: CASSYGRQANQPQHF
DNA: TGTGCCAGCAGTTACGGGAGACAGGCAAATCAGCCCCAGCATTTT

J: TRBJ1-2
size: many
length: 15
D: -
V: TRBV19
CDR3: CASTRWTANTYGYTF
DNA: TGTGCCAGTACCCGTTGGACAGCGAATACTTATGGCTACACCTTC

J: TRBJ1-1
size: many
length: 17
D: -
V: TRBV27
CDR3: CASSQGLGTVINTEAFF
DNA: TGTGCCAGCAGCCAGGGGCTAGGAACAGTTATTAACACTGAAGCTTTCTTT

J: TRBJ1-1
size: -
length: 15
D: -
V: TRBV21-1
CDR3: CASSVVQGIGTEAFF
DNA: TGTGCCAGCAGCGTGGTACAGGGGATAGGCACTGAAGCTTTCTTT

J: TRBJ2-3
size: many
length: 12
D: -
V: TRBV12-3/TRBV12-4
CDR3: CASSLNPDTQYF
DNA: TGTGCCAGCAGTTTAAACCCTGATACGCAGTATTTT